A selection of T cell receptor beta chains follows, all from one sample in a study of blood T cell repertoires in COVID-19. Libraries were prepared by immunoSEQ multiplex PCR; TCRdb keeps only in-frame clonotypes and omits some of them. The sample lists around 100,000 clones, about 91% occurring once. The sequenced sample was peripheral blood. Source of these receptors: a human donor in a cohort sampled during active COVID-19. Both conserved end residues are part of each CDR3. The order of the fields is J gene, D gene, V gene, clone size, CDR3 protein, CDR3 DNA. D genes are given only for firm matches. Size is stated for part of the rows, as once, few or many counts, or as a class when the clone is expanded.

TRBJ2-7 . TRBV6-2/TRBV6-3 few CASSYLGQPYEQYF TGTGCCAGCAGTTACTTAGGACAGCCCTACGAGCAGTACTTC
TRBJ2-2 TRBD1 TRBV3-1/TRBV3-2 . CASRGTGGVGELFF TGTGCCAGCAGGGGGACAGGGGGAGTCGGGGAGCTGTTTTTT
TRBJ1-2 . TRBV7-2 . CASSLQGSNYGYTF TGTGCCAGCAGCTTACAGGGCAGCAACTATGGCTACACCTTC
TRBJ2-2 TRBD1 TRBV10-3 . CAIRGTGPNTGELFF TGTGCCATCAGGGGGACAGGGCCGAACACCGGGGAGCTGTTTTTT
TRBJ2-1 . TRBV30 . CAWSVSLGTSYNEQFF TGTGCCTGGAGTGTATCGTTGGGGACATCCTACAATGAGCAGTTCTTC
TRBJ2-6 . TRBV28 few CASSSFLTPPSGANVLTF TGTGCCAGCAGTTCCTTCTTGACACCTCCCTCTGGGGCCAACGTCCTGACTTTC
TRBJ2-7 TRBD1 TRBV27 . CASRGLGTGGYEQYF TGTGCCAGCAGGGGCCTCGGGACAGGGGGTTACGAGCAGTACTTC
TRBJ2-7 TRBD2 TRBV5-1 . CASSLARTSGRAGGYEQYF TGCGCCAGCAGCTTGGCCAGGACTAGCGGGAGGGCCGGGGGCTACGAGCAGTACTTC
TRBJ1-2 . TRBV6-6 . CASGEDGYGYTF TGTGCCAGCGGGGAGGACGGCTATGGCTACACCTTC
TRBJ1-5 . TRBV21-1 . CASSSTGSQPQHF TGTGCCAGCAGTTCTACTGGTAGTCAGCCCCAGCATTTT
TRBJ2-7 TRBD2 TRBV6-2/TRBV6-3 . CASSYSRTSGRDEQYF TGTGCCAGCAGTTACTCGAGGACTAGCGGGAGGGACGAGCAGTACTTC
TRBJ1-2 TRBD1 TRBV7-9 . CASSPPGQGRNYGYTF TGTGCCAGCAGCCCCCCGGGACAGGGGCGAAACTATGGCTACACCTTC
TRBJ1-4 . TRBV5-6 . CASSERSGAYEKLFF TGTGCCAGCAGCGAGAGGTCAGGGGCCTATGAAAAACTGTTTTTT
TRBJ2-7 . TRBV28 . CASSLGQDTYEQYF TGTGCCAGCAGTTTAGGGCAGGATACCTACGAGCAGTACTTC
TRBJ1-6 TRBD1 TRBV18 once CASSPRDRASPLHF TGTGCCAGCTCACCACGGGACAGGGCTTCACCCCTCCACTTT
TRBJ1-6 . TRBV30 . CAWRPDWDNSPLHF TGTGCCTGGAGGCCCGACTGGGATAATTCACCCCTCCACTTT
TRBJ1-4 . TRBV3-1/TRBV3-2 . CASSQEGGSRSEKLFF TGTGCCAGCAGCCAAGAGGGGGGGAGCAGGAGTGAAAAACTGTTTTTT
TRBJ2-7 . TRBV5-1 once CASSLQVLGNEQYF TGCGCCAGCAGCCTACAAGTTCTCGGGAACGAGCAGTACTTC
TRBJ2-3 . TRBV28 . CASSEILPNRVATDTQYF TGTGCCAGCAGTGAGATTTTACCGAACAGGGTGGCCACAGATACGCAGTATTTT
TRBJ1-2 . TRBV19 . CASSLGQGWIYGYTF TGTGCCAGTTCTCTCGGGCAGGGGTGGATCTATGGCTACACCTTC
TRBJ1-1 . TRBV7-9 . CASSPGTRTTEAFF TGTGCCAGCAGCCCCGGGACAAGGACGACTGAAGCTTTCTTT
TRBJ2-7 TRBD1 TRBV10-3 . CAILPPGTGSSYEQYF TGTGCCATCCTCCCCCCCGGGACAGGGAGCTCCTACGAGCAGTACTTC
TRBJ1-5 TRBD1 TRBV30 . CAWSPTGASNQPQHF TGTGCCTGGAGTCCGACAGGGGCCAGCAATCAGCCCCAGCATTTT
TRBJ2-2 . TRBV19 once CASSTVSLNTGELFF TGTGCCAGTAGTACGGTTTCGCTAAACACCGGGGAGCTGTTTTTT
TRBJ2-1 . TRBV5-1 . CASSLRAGGDEQFF TGCGCCAGCAGCTTGAGGGCGGGTGGGGATGAGCAGTTCTTC
TRBJ2-5 . TRBV5-1 . CASSRGSGETQYF TGCGCCAGCAGTAGGGGGTCGGGGGAGACCCAGTACTTC
TRBJ2-1 TRBD2 TRBV30 . CAWSPGGARQFF TGTGCCTGGAGTCCGGGGGGTGCGAGGCAGTTCTTC
TRBJ1-1 TRBD1 TRBV25-1 . CASGGGQGASAFF TGTGCCAGCGGGGGGGGACAGGGGGCATCCGCTTTCTTT
TRBJ2-5 . TRBV5-1 . CASSPVAAQETQYF TGCGCCAGCAGCCCCGTGGCGGCTCAAGAGACCCAGTACTTC
TRBJ2-1 TRBD1 TRBV2 . CASSPQDREYNEQFF TGTGCCAGCAGCCCACAGGACAGGGAGTACAATGAGCAGTTCTTC
TRBJ2-1 TRBD1 TRBV4-3 . CASSKVAPYTGASYNEQFF TGCGCCAGCAGCAAAGTCGCACCCTACACAGGGGCTTCCTACAATGAGCAGTTCTTC
TRBJ1-5 . TRBV15 . CATSSLRTYSNQPQHF TGTGCCACCAGCAGTCTACGAACCTATAGCAATCAGCCCCAGCATTTT
TRBJ2-7 . TRBV27 . CASSLEQALGEQYF TGTGCCAGCAGTTTAGAACAGGCCTTGGGCGAGCAGTACTTC
TRBJ2-7 TRBD1 TRBV11-1 . CASSQGVYEQYF TGTGCCAGCAGCCAGGGGGTCTACGAGCAGTACTTC
TRBJ1-5 . TRBV19 . CASSKGGPQHF TGTGCCAGTAGTAAAGGCGGGCCCCAGCATTTT
TRBJ2-2 . TRBV5-1 . CASSESMTGRHTGELFF TGCGCCAGCAGCGAGTCGATGACAGGGAGGCACACCGGGGAGCTGTTTTTT
TRBJ1-3 . TRBV21-1 . CASSKRWQGQSSSGNTIYF TGTGCCAGCAGCAAAAGGTGGCAGGGACAGAGCAGCTCTGGAAACACCATATATTTT
TRBJ1-5 . TRBV7-9 few CASSGTGLRNQPQHF TGTGCCAGCAGCGGAACAGGGCTAAGGAATCAGCCCCAGCATTTT
TRBJ1-1 . TRBV29-1 . CSVGQRNTEAFF TGCAGCGTTGGACAGAGGAACACTGAAGCTTTCTTT
TRBJ1-4 TRBD1 TRBV7-2 . CASSLATGLNEKLFF TGTGCCAGCAGCTTAGCGACAGGGTTAAATGAAAAACTGTTTTTT
TRBJ1-5 . TRBV9 . CASSVSSGGNQPQHF TGTGCCAGCAGCGTAAGTAGCGGGGGCAATCAGCCCCAGCATTTT
TRBJ2-7 TRBD1 TRBV12-3/TRBV12-4 . CASNRDRGYEQYF TGTGCCAGCAACCGGGACAGGGGCTACGAGCAGTACTTC
TRBJ2-3 . TRBV19 . CASSVSGGGTDTQYF TGTGCCAGTAGTGTCTCCGGGGGTGGCACAGATACGCAGTATTTT
TRBJ1-2 TRBD1 TRBV28 . CASRLGGGGYTF TGTGCCAGCAGACTTGGAGGGGGCGGCTACACCTTC
TRBJ2-5 TRBD2 TRBV28 . CASSPGLAGVQETQYF TGTGCCAGCAGTCCGGGACTAGCGGGAGTTCAAGAGACCCAGTACTTC
TRBJ1-4 . TRBV14 . CASSQTDQEKLFF TGTGCCAGCAGCCAGACAGACCAGGAAAAACTGTTTTTT
TRBJ2-7 . TRBV20-1 . CSAEPGEQYF TGCAGTGCTGAACCGGGCGAGCAGTACTTC
TRBJ2-5 . TRBV15 . CATARGGEETQYF TGTGCCACCGCGAGGGGGGGGGAGGAGACCCAGTACTTC
TRBJ1-1 . TRBV11-3 . CASSLGGGGTEAFF TGTGCCAGCAGCCTTGGTGGGGGGGGCACTGAAGCTTTCTTT
TRBJ2-1 . TRBV4-2 . CASSPRVAFSSYNEQFF TGTGCCAGCAGCCCCCGGGTAGCGTTCAGCTCCTACAATGAGCAGTTCTTC
TRBJ2-2 . TRBV3-1/TRBV3-2 once CASSQVRVAGELFF TGTGCCAGCAGCCAAGTCAGGGTTGCCGGGGAGCTGTTTTTT
TRBJ2-7 TRBD2 TRBV5-6 few CASSLRMASGNTYEQYF TGTGCCAGCAGCCTCCGGATGGCTAGCGGTAATACCTACGAGCAGTACTTC
TRBJ2-3 TRBD1 TRBV24-1 . CATSDLGTGGTDTQYF TGTGCCACCAGTGATTTGGGGACAGGGGGAACAGATACGCAGTATTTT
TRBJ1-2 . TRBV19 . CASSIKGLGFYGYTF TGTGCCAGTAGTATAAAGGGACTGGGTTTCTATGGCTACACCTTC
TRBJ1-6 TRBD1 TRBV18 . CASSRDSNNSPLHF TGTGCCAGCTCACGGGACAGCAATAATTCACCCCTCCACTTT
TRBJ2-3 TRBD2 TRBV11-2 . CASSWGLAGTHTQYF TGTGCCAGCAGCTGGGGACTAGCGGGAACCCATACGCAGTATTTT
TRBJ1-5 . TRBV7-9 . CASSPEGGGKNQPQHF TGTGCCAGCAGCCCAGAAGGCGGGGGGAAGAATCAGCCCCAGCATTTT
TRBJ2-1 . TRBV5-1 . CASSLGGSLVNEQFF TGCGCCAGCAGCTTGGGCGGCAGTCTAGTGAATGAGCAGTTCTTC